The rows below give T cell receptor beta chains drawn from one sample of a study of OX40 agonist ivuxolimab in advanced cancers. Here immunoSEQ multiplex PCR was the method, and the copy in TCRdb shows in-frame clones only, minus some. The table has tens of thousands of clones, roughly 78% seen once. Specimen: CD4+ or CD8+ T cells sorted from blood, collected in a trial of the OX40 agonist ivuxolimab. The receptors come from an adult with an advanced solid tumor such as melanoma, head and neck, liver or kidney cancer. The conserved cysteine and the conserved F or W are not part of the CDR3 here. Rows may omit the clone size; those that give it use once, few, many or a size class.

clone_size,v_call,j_call,cdr3_aa
.,TRBV7-2,TRBJ1-2,ASSPRQEIYGYT
.,TRBV5-4,TRBJ2-7,ASSFRDSYEQY
.,TRBV5-1,TRBJ2-3,ASSFYSGQGSDTQY
.,TRBV5-4,TRBJ1-2,ASSAGGSYGYT
.,TRBV7-7,TRBJ2-3,ASSLRGGVADTQY
.,TRBV5-4,TRBJ2-1,ASSPAGTGAYNEQF
.,TRBV7-3,TRBJ1-3,ASSLNPGLSGNTIY
once,TRBV19,TRBJ2-5,ASSIVSYSQETQY
.,TRBV27,TRBJ1-5,ASSLRETNQPQH
once,TRBV29-1,TRBJ2-1,SVLGKGHNEQF
.,TRBV28,TRBJ1-3,ASSTGQGSSGNTIY
.,TRBV6-5,TRBJ1-1,ASIWRDRGGTEAF
.,TRBV28,TRBJ2-7,AITTGSSYEQY
.,TRBV30,TRBJ2-3,AWSVPSASPDTQY
.,TRBV6-6,TRBJ1-6,ASSTGQGYSPLH
.,TRBV5-1,TRBJ2-7,ASSTSASSYEQY
.,TRBV23-1,TRBJ2-3,ASKMRTPPPSTDTQY
.,TRBV4-1,TRBJ1-2,ASSLDTNYGYT
once,TRBV27,TRBJ2-7,ASSPRDSYSYEQY
.,TRBV7-2,TRBJ1-6,ASSLGRQVNSPLH
.,TRBV2,TRBJ2-4,ASSGDRNKNIQY
few,TRBV27,TRBJ1-6,ASSFQDYNSPLH
.,TRBV6-1,TRBJ1-3,ASIWDSNSGNTIY
few,TRBV7-3,TRBJ2-1,ASSPGGAGGLNEQF
.,TRBV6-5,TRBJ2-7,ASSPPGGLYEQY
.,TRBV2,TRBJ1-5,ASKAGGFQPQH
once,TRBV2,TRBJ2-2,ASSEVRATNTGELF
few,TRBV2,TRBJ2-3,ASSERGISTDTQY
few,TRBV29-1,TRBJ2-1,SVPDRLSYNEQF